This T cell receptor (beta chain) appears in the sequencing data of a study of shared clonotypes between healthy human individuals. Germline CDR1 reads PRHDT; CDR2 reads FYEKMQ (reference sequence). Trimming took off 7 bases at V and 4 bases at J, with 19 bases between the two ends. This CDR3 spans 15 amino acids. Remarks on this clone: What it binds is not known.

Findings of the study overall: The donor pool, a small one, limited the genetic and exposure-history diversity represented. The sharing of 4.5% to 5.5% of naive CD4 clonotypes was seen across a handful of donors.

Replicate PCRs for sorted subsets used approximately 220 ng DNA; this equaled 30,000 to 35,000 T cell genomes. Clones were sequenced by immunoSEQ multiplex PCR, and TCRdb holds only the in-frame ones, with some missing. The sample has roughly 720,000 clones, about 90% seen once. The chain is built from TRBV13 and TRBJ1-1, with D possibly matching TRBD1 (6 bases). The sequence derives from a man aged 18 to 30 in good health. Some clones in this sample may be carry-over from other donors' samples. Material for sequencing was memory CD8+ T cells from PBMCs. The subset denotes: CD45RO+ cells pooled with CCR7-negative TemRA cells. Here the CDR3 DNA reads TGTGCCAGCACCCTTGAGGGGGGGTACGGCACTGAAGCTTTCTTT. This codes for CASTLEGGYGTEAFF. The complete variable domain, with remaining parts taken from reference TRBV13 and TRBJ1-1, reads AAGVIQSPRHLIKEKRETATLKCYPIPRHDTVYWYQQGPGQDPQFLISFYEKMQSDKGSIPDRFSAQQFSDYHSELNMSSLELGDSALYFCASTLEGGYGTEAFFGQGTRLTVV.